The present T cell receptor beta chain was sequenced within a study of human T cells and chemical hapten exposure (dated by TCRdb to the early 2020s). Regarding the complete study: For sensitization, 2% DPC in acetone was applied to a roughly 2 cm by roughly 2 cm area of upper inner arm skin. Patients additionally received weekly therapeutic DPC doses to the scalp throughout the approximately 24-week study period. Patch testing on the upper back used Finn chambers containing 0.01% DPC, with scoring done after 6 days according to International Contact Dermatitis Research Group standards. The patient cohort, mostly female, included alopecia areata with under or over 50% scalp involvement, alopecia totalis and alopecia universalis. Libraries were pooled for sequencing, and variation in per-sample TCR yields was attributed mainly to small differences in library volumes within the pool. Peripheral blood TCR repertoire changes were tracked in vivo in alopecia patients during primary and secondary sensitization to the hapten diphenylcyclopropenone (DPC). Patient blood was sampled pre-sensitization (week 0) and at 2, 6 and about 24 weeks after DPC sensitization. Blood for TCR sequencing was provided by twenty-nine alopecia patients at one to four time points (pre-sensitization, 2, 6 and 24 weeks). The study at large found these results: Alopecia, a presumed autoimmune disease, was present in all patients, so the immune response of the patients might differ from that of healthy individuals. Compared with pre-sensitization or healthy control sets, expanded TCRs formed significantly more large CDR3 similarity clusters, which is consistent with antigen-driven responses. The number of PT1 expanded TCRs positively correlated with patch test score, significant at thresholds 8, 16 and 32 but not 4. DPC sensitization did not change the number of TCRs with a frequency above 1 in 1000, and there was no evidence of changes in global repertoire structure. Repeated subsampling changed both the strength of the expansion versus patch-test correlation and the threshold at which the correlation became significant.

The CDR1 and CDR2 encoded by the germline V gene are SGHTA and FQGNSA. The CDR3 holds 14 amino acids from the cysteine to the phenylalanine. Only the CDR3 region is kept as DNA, spanning 42 bases read in frame from base 1. V is pared back by 5 bases and J by 6 bases, with 13 bases lying between the germline termini. The time point label of this sample denotes: patch test 1, 2 weeks after DPC sensitization. Interpreted using the paper, the treatment or condition label stands for: therapeutic diphenylcyclopropenone sensitization with weekly scalp DPC. At each patch-test visit, blood was drawn before the patch test was applied. To be eligible, patients had to be aged 18 to 70, diagnosed with alopecia and judged suitable for DPC therapy, while pregnant patients were excluded. Total RNA was isolated from unfractionated whole blood collected in Tempus Blood RNA tubes. Libraries were made using RACE. This sample was sequenced with a NextSeq 500. Library preparation attached unique molecular identifiers to individual cDNA molecules for quantitative, reproducible TCR counting. From each blood RNA sample, both TCR alpha and TCR beta chains were sequenced. Processing in the source paper ran as follows. The median number of TCRs per sample was 85,000 to 100,000, ranging from roughly 20,000 to 700,000. The Decombinator software suite was used to annotate the V, J and CDR3 of the TCR reads. For the PS versus PT1 abundance plots, all samples were subsampled to the same number of TCRs (28,000). TCRs were defined as expanded if absent before sensitization and observed at least eight times at the 2-week time point. TCRdb redid the processing of the public reads, applying fastp at Q25 and MiXCR, and retained in-frame beta chains. Rows with one shared CDR3 protein collapse into an entry with the most common genes and DNA. In this record, the V and J calls reflect TCRdb's handling and not the investigators' own analysis. For this sample the table gives some 190,000 distinct CDR3 sequences, of which about 22% were detected only once. Of the sample, about 7% is held by the ten largest clones.

Comment on this clonotype: There is no known antigen for this receptor. Base qualities are not provided; no much larger clone lies one nucleotide away.

This TCR was recovered from a woman aged 50 to 60 with alopecia areata. Some clones in this sample may be carry-over from other donors' samples. The chain couples TRBV7-2 to TRBJ2-2, with no confident D gene call. The sequencing here drew on whole blood, taken in connection with sensitization to the hapten diphenylcyclopropenone (DPC). The bases are TGTGCCAGCAGCCACCGTAGTGGTGCCGGGGAGCTGTTTTTT. It translates to CASSHRSGAGELFF.